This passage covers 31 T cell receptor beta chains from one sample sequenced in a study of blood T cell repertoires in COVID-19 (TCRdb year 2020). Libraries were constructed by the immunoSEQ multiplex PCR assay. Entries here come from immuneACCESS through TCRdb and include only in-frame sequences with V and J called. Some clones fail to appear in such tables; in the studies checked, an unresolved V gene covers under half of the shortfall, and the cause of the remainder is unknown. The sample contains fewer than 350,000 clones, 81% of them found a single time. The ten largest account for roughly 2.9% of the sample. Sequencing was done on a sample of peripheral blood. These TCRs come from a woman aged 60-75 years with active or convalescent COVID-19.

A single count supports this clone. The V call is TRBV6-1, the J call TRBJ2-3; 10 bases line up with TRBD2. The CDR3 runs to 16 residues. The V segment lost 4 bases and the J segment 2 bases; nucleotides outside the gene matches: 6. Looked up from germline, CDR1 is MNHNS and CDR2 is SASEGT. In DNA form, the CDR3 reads TGTGCCAGCAGTGCTTGGACTAGCGGACTCACAGATACGCAGTATTTT. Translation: CASSAWTSGLTDTQYF.

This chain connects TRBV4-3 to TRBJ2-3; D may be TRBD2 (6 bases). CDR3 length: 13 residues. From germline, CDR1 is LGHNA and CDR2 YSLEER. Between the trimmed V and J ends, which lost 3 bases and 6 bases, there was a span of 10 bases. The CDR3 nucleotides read TGCGCCAGCAGCCACGCGGGGATCGATACGCAGTATTTT. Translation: CASSHAGIDTQYF.

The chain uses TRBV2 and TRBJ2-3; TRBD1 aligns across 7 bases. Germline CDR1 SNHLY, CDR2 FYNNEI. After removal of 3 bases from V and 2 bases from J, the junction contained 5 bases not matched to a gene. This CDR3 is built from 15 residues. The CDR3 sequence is CASSDWGQNTDTQYF. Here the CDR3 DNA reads TGTGCCAGCAGTGACTGGGGACAGAACACAGATACGCAGTATTTT.

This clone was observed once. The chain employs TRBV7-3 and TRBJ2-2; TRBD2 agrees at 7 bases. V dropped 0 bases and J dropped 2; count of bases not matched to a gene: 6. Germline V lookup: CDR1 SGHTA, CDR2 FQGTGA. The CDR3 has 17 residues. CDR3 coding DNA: TGTGCCAGCAGCTTAACGCGGCGGGGGACCAACACCGGGGAGCTGTTTTTT. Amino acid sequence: CASSLTRRGTNTGELFF.

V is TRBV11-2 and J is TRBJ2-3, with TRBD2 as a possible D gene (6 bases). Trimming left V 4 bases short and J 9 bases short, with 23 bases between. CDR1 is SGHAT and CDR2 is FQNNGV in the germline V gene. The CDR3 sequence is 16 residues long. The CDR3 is CASSSRDSSTYGTQYF. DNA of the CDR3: TGTGCCAGCAGCTCCCGGGACTCATCGACTTATGGGACGCAGTATTTT.

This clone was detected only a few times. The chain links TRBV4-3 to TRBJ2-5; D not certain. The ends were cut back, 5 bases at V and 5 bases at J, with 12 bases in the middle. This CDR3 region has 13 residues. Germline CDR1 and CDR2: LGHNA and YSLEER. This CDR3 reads CASSSGIGETQYF. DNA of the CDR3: TGCGCCAGCAGCTCAGGCATTGGGGAGACCCAGTACTTC.

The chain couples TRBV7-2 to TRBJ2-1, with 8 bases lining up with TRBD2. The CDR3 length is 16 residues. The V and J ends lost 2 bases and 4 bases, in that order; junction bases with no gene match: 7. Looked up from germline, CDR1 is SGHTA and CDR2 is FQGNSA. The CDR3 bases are TGTGCCAGCAGCTTAAGCACCGGACTAGCTTACAATGAGCAGTTCTTC. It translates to CASSLSTGLAYNEQFF.

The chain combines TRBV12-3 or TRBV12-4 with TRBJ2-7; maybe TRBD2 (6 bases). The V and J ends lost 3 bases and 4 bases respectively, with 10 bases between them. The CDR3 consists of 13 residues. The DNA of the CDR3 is TGTGCCAGCAGTTTGGGGGGAAGATACGAGCAGTACTTC. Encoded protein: CASSLGGRYEQYF.

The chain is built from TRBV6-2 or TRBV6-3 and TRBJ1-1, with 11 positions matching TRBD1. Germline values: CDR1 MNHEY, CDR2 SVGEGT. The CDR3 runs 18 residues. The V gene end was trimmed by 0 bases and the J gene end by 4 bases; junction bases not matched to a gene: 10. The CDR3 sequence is CASSYSGLPGTGGTEAFF. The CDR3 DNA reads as TGTGCCAGCAGTTACTCGGGACTCCCCGGGACAGGGGGCACTGAAGCTTTCTTT.

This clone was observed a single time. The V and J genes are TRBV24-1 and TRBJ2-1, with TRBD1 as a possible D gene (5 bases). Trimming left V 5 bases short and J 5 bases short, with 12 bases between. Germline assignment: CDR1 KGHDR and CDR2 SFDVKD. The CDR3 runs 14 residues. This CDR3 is CATSAGPLDNEQFF. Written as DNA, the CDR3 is TGTGCCACCAGTGCAGGGCCCCTGGACAATGAGCAGTTCTTC.

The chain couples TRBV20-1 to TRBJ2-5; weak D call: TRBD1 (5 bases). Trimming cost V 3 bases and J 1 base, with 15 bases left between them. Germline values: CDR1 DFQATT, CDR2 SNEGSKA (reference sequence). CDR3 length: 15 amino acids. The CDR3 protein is CSASGAQGGQETQYF. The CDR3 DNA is TGCAGTGCTAGTGGGGCCCAGGGTGGCCAAGAGACCCAGTACTTC.

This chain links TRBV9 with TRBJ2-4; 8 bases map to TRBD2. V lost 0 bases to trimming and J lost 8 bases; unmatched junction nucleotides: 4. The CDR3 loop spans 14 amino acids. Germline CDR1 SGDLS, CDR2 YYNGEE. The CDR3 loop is CASSVVARGDIQYF. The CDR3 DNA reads TGTGCCAGCAGCGTAGTAGCGCGGGGGGACATTCAGTACTTC.

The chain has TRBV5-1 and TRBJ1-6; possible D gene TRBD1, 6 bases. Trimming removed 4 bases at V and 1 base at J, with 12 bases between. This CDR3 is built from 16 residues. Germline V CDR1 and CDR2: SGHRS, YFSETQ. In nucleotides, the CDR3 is TGCGCCAGCAGCCCTAGGACAGCGTCCTATAATTCACCCCTCCACTTT. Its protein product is CASSPRTASYNSPLHF.

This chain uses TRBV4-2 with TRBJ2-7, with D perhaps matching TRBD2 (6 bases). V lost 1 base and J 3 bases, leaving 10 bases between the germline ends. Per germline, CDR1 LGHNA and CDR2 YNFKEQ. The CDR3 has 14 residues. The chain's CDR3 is CASSQGDSGYEQYF. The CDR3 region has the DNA TGTGCCAGCAGCCAAGGGGATAGCGGCTACGAGCAGTACTTC.

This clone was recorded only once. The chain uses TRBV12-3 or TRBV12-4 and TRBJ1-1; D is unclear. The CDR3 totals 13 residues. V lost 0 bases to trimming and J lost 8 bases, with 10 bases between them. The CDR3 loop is CASSLANLVEAFF. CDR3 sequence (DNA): TGTGCCAGCAGTTTAGCAAACTTAGTGGAAGCTTTCTTT.

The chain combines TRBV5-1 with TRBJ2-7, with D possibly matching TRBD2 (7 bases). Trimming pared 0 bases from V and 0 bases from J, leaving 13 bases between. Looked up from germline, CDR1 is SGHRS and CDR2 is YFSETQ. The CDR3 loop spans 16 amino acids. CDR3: CASSLAGGVSSYEQYF. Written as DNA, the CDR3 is TGCGCCAGCAGCTTGGCGGGGGGCGTTAGCTCCTACGAGCAGTACTTC.

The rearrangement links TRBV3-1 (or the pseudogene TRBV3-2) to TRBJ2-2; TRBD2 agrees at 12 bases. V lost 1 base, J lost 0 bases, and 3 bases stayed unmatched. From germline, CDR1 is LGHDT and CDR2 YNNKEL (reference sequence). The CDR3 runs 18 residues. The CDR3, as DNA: TGTGCCAGCAGCCAAGTACTAGCGGGGGGCGCGAACACCGGGGAGCTGTTTTTT. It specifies CASSQVLAGGANTGELFF.

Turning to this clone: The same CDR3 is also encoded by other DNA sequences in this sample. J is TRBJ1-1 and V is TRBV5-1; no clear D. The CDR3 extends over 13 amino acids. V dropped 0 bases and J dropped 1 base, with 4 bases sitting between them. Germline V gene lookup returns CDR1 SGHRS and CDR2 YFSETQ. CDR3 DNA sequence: TGCGCCAGCAGCTTGGAACAGAACACTGAAGCTTTCTTT. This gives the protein CASSLEQNTEAFF.

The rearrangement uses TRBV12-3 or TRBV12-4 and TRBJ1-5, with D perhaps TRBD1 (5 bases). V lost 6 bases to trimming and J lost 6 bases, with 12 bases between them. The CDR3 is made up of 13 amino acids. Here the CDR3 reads CASRGEGPQPQHF. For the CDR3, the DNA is TGTGCCAGCAGGGGGGAGGGACCTCAGCCCCAGCATTTT.

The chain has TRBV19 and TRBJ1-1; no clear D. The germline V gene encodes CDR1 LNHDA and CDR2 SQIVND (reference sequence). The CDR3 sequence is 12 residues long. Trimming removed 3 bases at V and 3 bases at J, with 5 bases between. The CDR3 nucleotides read TGTGCCAGTAGTATGGCCGACACTGAAGCTTTCTTT. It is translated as CASSMADTEAFF. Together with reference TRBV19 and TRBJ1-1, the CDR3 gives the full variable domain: DGGITQSPKYLFRKEGQNVTLSCEQNLNHDAMYWYRQDPGQGLRLIYYSQIVNDFQKGDIAEGYSVSREKKESFPLTVTSAQKNPTAFYLCASSMADTEAFFGQGTRLTVV.

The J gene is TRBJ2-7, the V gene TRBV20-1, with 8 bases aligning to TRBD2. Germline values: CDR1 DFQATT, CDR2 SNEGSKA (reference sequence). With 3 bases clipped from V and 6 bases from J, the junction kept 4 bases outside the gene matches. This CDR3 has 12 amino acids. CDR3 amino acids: CSASPGGREQYF. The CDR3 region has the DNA TGCAGTGCTAGTCCGGGGGGGCGCGAGCAGTACTTC.

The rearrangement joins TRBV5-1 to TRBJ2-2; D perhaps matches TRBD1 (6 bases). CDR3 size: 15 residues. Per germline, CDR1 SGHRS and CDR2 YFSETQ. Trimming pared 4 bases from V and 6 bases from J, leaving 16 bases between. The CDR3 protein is CASSLRTAPSGELFF. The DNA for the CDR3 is TGCGCCAGCAGCCTGCGGACAGCCCCCTCCGGGGAGCTGTTTTTT.

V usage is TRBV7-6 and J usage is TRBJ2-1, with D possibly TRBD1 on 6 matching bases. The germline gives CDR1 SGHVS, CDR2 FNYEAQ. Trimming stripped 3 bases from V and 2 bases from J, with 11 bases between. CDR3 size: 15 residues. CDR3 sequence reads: CASSFSRGTYNEQFF. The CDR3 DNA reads TGTGCCAGCAGCTTTTCCAGGGGAACCTACAATGAGCAGTTCTTC.

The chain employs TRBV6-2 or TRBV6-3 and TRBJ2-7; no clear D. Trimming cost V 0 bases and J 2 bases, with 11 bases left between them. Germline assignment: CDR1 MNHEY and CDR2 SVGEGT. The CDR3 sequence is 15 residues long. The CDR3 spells CASSYSAPTPYEQYF. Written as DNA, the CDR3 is TGTGCCAGCAGTTACTCGGCACCAACCCCCTACGAGCAGTACTTC.

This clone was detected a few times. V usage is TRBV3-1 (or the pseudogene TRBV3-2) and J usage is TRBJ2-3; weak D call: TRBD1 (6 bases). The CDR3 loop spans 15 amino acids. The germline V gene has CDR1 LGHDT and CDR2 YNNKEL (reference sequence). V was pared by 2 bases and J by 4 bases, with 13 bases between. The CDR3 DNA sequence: TGTGCCAGCAGCCAAACAGGGTATGGGGCAGATACGCAGTATTTT. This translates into CASSQTGYGADTQYF.

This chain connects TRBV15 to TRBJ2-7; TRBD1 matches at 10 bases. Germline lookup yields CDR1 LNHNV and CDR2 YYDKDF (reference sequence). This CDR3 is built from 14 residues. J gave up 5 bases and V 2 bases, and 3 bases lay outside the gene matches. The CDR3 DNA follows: TGTGCCACCAGCAGATCCGGGACAGGGGACGAGCAGTACTTC. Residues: CATSRSGTGDEQYF. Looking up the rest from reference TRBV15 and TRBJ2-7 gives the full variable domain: DAMVIQNPRYQVTQFGKPVTLSCSQTLNHNVMYWYQQKSSQAPKLLFHYYDKDFNNEADTPDNFQSRRPNTSFCFLDIRSPGLGDTAMYLCATSRSGTGDEQYFGPGTRLTVT.

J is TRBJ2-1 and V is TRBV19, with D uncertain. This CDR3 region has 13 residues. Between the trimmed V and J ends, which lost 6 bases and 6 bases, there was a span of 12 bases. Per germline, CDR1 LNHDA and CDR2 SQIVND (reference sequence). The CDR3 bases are TGTGCCAGTAGGCTCCCTCCCGGCAATGAGCAGTTCTTC. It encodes CASRLPPGNEQFF.

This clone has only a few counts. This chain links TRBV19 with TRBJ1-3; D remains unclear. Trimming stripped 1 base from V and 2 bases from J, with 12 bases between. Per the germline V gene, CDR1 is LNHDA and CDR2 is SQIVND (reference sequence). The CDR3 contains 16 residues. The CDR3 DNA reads TGTGCCAGTAGTATAGGGGAGCGGGGTGCTGGAAACACCATATATTTT. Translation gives CASSIGERGAGNTIYF.

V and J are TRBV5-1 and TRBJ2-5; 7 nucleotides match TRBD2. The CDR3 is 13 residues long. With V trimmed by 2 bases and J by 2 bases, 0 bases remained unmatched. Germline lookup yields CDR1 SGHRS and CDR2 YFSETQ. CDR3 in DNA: TGCGCCAGCAGCTTCGGGGGGCAAGAGACCCAGTACTTC. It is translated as CASSFGGQETQYF.

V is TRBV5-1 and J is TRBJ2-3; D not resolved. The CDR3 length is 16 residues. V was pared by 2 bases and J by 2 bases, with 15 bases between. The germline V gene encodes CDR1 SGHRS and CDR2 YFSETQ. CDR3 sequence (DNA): TGCGCCAGCAGCTTTGACACTTTTGCCCCCACAGATACGCAGTATTTT. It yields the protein CASSFDTFAPTDTQYF.

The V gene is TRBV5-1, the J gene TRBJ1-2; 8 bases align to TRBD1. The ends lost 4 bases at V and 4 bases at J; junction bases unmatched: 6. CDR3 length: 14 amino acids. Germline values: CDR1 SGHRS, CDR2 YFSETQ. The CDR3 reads CASSPGQEGYGYTF. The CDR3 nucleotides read TGCGCCAGCAGCCCGGGACAGGAAGGCTATGGCTACACCTTC.